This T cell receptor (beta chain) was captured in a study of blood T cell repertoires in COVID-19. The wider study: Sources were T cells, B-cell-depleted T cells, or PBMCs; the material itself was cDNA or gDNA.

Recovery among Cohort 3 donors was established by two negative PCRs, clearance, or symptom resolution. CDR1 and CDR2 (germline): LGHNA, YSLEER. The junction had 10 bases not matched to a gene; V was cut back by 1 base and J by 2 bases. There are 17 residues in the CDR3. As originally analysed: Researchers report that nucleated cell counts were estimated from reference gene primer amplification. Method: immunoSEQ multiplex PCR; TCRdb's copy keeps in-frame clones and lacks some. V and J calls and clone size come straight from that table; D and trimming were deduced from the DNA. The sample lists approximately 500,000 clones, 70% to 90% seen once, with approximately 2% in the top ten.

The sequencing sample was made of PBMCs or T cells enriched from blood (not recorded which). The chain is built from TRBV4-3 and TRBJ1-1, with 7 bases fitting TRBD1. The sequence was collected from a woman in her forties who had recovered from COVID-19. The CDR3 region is CASSQVLGQKLNTEAFF. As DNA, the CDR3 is TGCGCCAGCAGCCAAGTATTGGGACAGAAACTCAACACTGAAGCTTTCTTT.